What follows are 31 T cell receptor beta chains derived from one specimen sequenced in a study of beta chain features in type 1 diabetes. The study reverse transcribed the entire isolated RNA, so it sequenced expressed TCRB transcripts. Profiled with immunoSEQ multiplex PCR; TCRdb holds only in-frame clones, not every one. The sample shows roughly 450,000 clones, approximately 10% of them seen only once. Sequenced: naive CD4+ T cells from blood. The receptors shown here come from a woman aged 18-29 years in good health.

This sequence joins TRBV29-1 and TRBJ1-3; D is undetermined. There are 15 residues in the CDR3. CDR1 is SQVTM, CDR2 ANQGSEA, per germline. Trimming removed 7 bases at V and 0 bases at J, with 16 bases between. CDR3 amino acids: CSAVNKVVSGNTIYF. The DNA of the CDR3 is TGCAGCGCCGTTAATAAGGTGGTCTCTGGAAACACCATATATTTT.

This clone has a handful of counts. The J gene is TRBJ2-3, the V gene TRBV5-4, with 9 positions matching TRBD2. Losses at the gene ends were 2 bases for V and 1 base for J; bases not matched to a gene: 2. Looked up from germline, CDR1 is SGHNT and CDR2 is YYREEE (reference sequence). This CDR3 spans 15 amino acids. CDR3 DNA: TGTGCCAGCAGCTTAAAGCGGGGGGGCACAGATACGCAGTATTTT. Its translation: CASSLKRGGTDTQYF.

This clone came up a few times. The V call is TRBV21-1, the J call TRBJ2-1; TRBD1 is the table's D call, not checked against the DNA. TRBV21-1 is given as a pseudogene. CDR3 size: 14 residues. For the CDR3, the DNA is TGTGCCAGCAGGAGAGCAGGGCCCTACAATGAGCAGTTCTTC. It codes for CASRRAGPYNEQFF.

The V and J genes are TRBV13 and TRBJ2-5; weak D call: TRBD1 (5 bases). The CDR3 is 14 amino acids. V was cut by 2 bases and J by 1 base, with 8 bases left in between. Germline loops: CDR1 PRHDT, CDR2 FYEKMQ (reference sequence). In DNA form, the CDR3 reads TGTGCCAGCAGCTTAAGACAGTCCCAAGAGACCCAGTACTTC. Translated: CASSLRQSQETQYF.

CDR3 nucleotides: TGTGCCAGCAGCTTGGCCCCTTACAGGGCAACCTATGGCTACACCTTC. It codes for CASSLAPYRATYGYTF. The chain is built from TRBV5-8 and TRBJ1-2; perhaps TRBD1 as D (6 bases). The V and J ends lost 0 bases and 4 bases respectively, with 16 bases between them. The CDR3 has 16 amino acids. Looked up from germline, CDR1 is SGHTS and CDR2 is YDEGEE.

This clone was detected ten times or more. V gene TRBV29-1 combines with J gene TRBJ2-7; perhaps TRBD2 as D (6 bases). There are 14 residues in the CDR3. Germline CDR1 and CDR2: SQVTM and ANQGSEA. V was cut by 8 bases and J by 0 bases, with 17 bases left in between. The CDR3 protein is CSYAGTLSSYEQYF. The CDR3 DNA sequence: TGCAGCTATGCCGGGACTCTCAGCTCCTACGAGCAGTACTTC.

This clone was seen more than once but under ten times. CDR3 bases: TGCAGCGCCCGGGGCGGCCTGGGGGATACGCAGTATTTT. Translating it yields CSARGGLGDTQYF. The V gene is TRBV29-1, the J gene TRBJ2-3; D possibly uses TRBD1 or TRBD2 (5 bases each). Germline lookup yields CDR1 SQVTM and CDR2 ANQGSEA. Trimming removed 7 bases at V and 6 bases at J, with 17 bases between. The CDR3 consists of 13 residues.

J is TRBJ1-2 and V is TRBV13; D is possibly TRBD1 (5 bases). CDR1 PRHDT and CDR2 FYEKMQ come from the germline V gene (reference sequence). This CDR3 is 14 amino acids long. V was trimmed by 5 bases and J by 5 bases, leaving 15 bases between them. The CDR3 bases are TGTGCCAGCAGCAGAGGACAAGGGGTATATGGCTACACCTTC. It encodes CASSRGQGVYGYTF.

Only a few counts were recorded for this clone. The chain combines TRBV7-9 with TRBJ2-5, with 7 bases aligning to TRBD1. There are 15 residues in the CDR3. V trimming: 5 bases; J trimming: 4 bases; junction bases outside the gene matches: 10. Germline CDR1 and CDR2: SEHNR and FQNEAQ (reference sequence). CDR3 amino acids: CASSPPGGLGETQYF. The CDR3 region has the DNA TGTGCCAGCAGCCCCCCAGGGGGATTGGGAGAGACCCAGTACTTC.

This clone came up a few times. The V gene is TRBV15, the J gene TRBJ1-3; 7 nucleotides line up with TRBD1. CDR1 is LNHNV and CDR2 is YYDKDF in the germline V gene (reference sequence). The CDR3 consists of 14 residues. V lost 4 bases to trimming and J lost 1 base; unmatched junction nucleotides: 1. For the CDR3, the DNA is TGTGCCACCAGCACGACAGGGTCTGGAAACACCATATATTTT. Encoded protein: CATSTTGSGNTIYF.

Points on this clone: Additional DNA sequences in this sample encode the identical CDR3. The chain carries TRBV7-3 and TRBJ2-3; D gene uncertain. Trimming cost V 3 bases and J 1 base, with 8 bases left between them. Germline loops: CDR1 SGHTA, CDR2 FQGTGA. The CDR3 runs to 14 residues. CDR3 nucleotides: TGTGCCAGCAGCTTCGATAGGGGCACAGATACGCAGTATTTT. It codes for CASSFDRGTDTQYF.

CDR3: CASSFTGYGYTF. The CDR3 DNA is TGTGCCAGCAGCTTTACAGGTTATGGCTACACCTTC. The chain carries TRBV11-3 and TRBJ1-2; a possible D gene is TRBD1 (5 bases). Trimming stripped 3 bases from V and 5 bases from J, with 7 bases between. The CDR3 covers 12 residues. The germline V gene encodes CDR1 SGHNT and CDR2 YENEEA.

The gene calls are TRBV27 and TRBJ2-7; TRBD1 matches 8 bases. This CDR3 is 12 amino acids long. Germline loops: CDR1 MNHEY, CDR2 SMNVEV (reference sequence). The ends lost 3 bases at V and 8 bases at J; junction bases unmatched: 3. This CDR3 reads CASSLNRGKQYF. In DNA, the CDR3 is TGTGCCAGCAGTTTGAACAGGGGGAAGCAGTACTTC.

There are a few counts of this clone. For the CDR3, the DNA is TGTGCCAGCAGCTCACAGAGCTACAATGAGCAGTTCTTC. Protein: CASSSQSYNEQFF. The chain links TRBV11-2 to TRBJ2-1, with no clear D. The V and J ends lost 4 bases and 3 bases respectively, with 7 bases between them. Germline CDR1 and CDR2: SGHAT and FQNNGV. This CDR3 is built from 13 residues.

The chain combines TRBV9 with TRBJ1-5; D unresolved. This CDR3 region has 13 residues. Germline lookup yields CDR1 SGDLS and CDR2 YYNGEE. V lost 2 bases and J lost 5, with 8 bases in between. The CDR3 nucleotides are TGTGCCAGCAGCGTTCTTGGGGATCAGCCCCAGCATTTT. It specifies CASSVLGDQPQHF.

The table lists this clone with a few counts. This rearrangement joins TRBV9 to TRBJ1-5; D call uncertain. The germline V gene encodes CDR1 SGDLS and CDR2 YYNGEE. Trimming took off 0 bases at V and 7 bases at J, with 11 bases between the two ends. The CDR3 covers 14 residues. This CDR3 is CASSVGGPEQPQHF. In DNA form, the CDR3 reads TGTGCCAGCAGCGTAGGAGGGCCGGAACAGCCCCAGCATTTT.

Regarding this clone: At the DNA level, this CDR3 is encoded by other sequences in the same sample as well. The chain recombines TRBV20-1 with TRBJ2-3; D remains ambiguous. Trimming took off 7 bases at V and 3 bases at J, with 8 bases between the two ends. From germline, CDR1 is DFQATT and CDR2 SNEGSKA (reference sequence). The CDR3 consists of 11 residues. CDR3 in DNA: TGCAGTGTTTCAAGGACAGATACGCAGTATTTT. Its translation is CSVSRTDTQYF.

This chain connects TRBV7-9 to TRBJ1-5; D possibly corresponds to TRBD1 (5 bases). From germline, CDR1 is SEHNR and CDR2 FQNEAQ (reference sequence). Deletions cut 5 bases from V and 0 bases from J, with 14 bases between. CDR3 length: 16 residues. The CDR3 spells CASSPGLPSSNQPQHF. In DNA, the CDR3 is TGTGCCAGCAGCCCAGGGCTACCTTCTAGCAATCAGCCCCAGCATTTT. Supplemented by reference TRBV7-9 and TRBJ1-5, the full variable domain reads DTGVSQNPRHKITKRGQNVTFRCDPISEHNRLYWYRQTLGQGPEFLTYFQNEAQLEKSRLLSDRFSAERPKGSFSTLEIQRTEQGDSAMYLCASSPGLPSSNQPQHFGDGTRLSIL.

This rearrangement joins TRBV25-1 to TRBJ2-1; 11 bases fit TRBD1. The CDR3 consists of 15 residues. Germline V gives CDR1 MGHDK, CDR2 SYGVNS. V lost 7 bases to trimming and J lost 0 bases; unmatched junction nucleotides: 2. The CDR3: CASTGTGGSYNEQFF. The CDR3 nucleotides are TGTGCCAGCACCGGGACAGGGGGCTCCTACAATGAGCAGTTCTTC.

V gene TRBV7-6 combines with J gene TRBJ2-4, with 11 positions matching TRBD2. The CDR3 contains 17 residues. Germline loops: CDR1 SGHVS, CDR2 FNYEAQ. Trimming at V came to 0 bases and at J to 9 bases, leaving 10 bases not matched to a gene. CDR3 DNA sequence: TGTGCCAGCAGCTTAGCTTGGTCTAGCGGGGGGCCTGCCATTCAGTACTTC. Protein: CASSLAWSSGGPAIQYF.

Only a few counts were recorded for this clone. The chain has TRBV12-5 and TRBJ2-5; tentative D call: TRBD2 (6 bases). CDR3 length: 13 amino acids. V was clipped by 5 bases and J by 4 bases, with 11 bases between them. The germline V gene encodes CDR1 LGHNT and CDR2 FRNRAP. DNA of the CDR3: TGTGCTAGTGGTCTCGGACTATTAGAGACCCAGTACTTC. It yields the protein CASGLGLLETQYF.

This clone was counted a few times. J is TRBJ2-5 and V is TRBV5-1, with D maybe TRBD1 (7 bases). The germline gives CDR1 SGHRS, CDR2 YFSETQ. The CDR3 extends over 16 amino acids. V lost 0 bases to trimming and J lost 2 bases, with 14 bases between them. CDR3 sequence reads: CASSLGAAGQQETQYF. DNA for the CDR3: TGCGCCAGCAGCTTGGGGGCTGCGGGACAGCAAGAGACCCAGTACTTC.

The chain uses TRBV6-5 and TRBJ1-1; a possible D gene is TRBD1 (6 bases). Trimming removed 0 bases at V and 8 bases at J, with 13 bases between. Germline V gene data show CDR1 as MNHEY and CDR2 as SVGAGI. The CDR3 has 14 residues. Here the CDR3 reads CASSYSNPTGEAFF. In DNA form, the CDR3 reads TGTGCCAGCAGTTACTCGAATCCTACAGGGGAAGCTTTCTTT.

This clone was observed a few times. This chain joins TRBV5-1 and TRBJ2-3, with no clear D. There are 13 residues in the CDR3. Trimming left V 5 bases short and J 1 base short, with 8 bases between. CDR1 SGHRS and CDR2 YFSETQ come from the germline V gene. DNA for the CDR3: TGCGCCAGCAGAACGGCGGGCACAGATACGCAGTATTTT. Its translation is CASRTAGTDTQYF.

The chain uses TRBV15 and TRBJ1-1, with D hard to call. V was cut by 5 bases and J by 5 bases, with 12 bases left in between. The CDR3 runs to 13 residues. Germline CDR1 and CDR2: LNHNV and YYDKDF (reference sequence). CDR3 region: CATSSAGGTEAFF. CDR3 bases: TGTGCCACCAGCTCGGCAGGCGGAACTGAAGCTTTCTTT.

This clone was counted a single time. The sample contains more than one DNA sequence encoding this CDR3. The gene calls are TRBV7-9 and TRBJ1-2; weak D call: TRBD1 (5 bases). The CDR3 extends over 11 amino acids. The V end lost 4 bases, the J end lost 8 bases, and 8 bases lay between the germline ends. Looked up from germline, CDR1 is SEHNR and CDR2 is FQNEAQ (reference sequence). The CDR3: CASSSGGGYTF. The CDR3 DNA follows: TGTGCCAGCAGCTCCGGGGGAGGCTACACCTTC.

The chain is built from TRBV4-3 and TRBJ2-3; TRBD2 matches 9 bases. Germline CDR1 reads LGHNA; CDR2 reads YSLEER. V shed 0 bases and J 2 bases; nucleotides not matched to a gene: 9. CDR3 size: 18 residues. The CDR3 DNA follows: TGCGCCAGCAGCCAAGATCACGGGGCGGGAGGGTACACAGATACGCAGTATTTT. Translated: CASSQDHGAGGYTDTQYF.

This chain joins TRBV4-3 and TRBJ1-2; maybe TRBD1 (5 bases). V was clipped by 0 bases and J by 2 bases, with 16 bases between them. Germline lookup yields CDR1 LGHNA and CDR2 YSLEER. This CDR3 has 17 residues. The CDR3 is CASSQELTPGQNYGYTF. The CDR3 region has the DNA TGCGCCAGCAGCCAAGAACTTACCCCAGGGCAGAACTATGGCTACACCTTC.

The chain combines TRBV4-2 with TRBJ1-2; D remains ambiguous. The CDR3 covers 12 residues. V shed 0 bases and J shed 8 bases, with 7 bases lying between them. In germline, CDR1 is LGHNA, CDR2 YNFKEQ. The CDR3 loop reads CASSQDRWGYTF. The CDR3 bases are TGTGCCAGCAGCCAAGATAGATGGGGCTACACCTTC.

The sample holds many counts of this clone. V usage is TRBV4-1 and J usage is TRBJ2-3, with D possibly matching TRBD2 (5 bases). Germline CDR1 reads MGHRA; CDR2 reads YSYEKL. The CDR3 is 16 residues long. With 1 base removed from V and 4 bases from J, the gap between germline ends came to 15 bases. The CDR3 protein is CASSQGTGRPPDTQYF. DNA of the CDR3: TGCGCCAGCAGCCAAGGGACTGGACGCCCGCCAGATACGCAGTATTTT.

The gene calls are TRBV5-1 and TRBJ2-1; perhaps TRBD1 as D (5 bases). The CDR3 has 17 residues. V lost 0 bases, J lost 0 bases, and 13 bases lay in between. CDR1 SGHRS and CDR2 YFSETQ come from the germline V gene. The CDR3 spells CASSLAGRASSYNEQFF. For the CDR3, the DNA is TGCGCCAGCAGCTTGGCGGGCAGGGCGAGCTCCTACAATGAGCAGTTCTTC.